One sample yielded the 30 T cell receptor beta chains listed below, sequenced in a study of shared clonotypes between healthy human individuals. Repertoires were generated with immunoSEQ multiplex PCR, while TCRdb's copy carries only in-frame clones and drops some. The profile covers 450,000 or so clones, with roughly three quarters appearing a single time and 12% taken by the ten largest. The sample taken for sequencing was PBMCs. The receptor set was obtained from a woman aged 40 to 50 in good health. Some clones in this sample may be carry-over from other donors' samples.

V gene TRBV28 combines with J gene TRBJ2-7, with unresolved D. The CDR3 sequence is 15 residues long. V was shortened by 5 bases and J by 2 bases, with 16 bases between the two germline ends. The germline gives CDR1 MDHEN, CDR2 SYDVKM. The CDR3 nucleotides are TGTGCCAGCAGTACGGACCGTCTCTTAACCTACGAGCAGTACTTC. This translates into CASSTDRLLTYEQYF.

The genes are TRBV6-5 and TRBJ1-2; 9 nucleotides match TRBD1. J gave up 7 bases and V 3 bases, and 9 bases lay outside the gene matches. Germline values: CDR1 MNHEY, CDR2 SVGAGI. The CDR3 spans 15 residues. CDR3 sequence (DNA): TGTGCCAGCAGTTATCGGGACAGGGTGTCGAGTGGCTACACCTTC. Translated, it gives CASSYRDRVSSGYTF.

Points on this clone: A much larger clonotype is one base distant, so this may be a read error. The CDR3 protein is CASSLRTGNEELFF. The CDR3 DNA sequence: TGCGCCAGCAGCTTAAGGACGGGGAATGAAGAACTGTTTTTT. This sequence joins TRBV5-1 and TRBJ1-4; D gene unclear. The CDR3 is made up of 14 amino acids. Germline lookup yields CDR1 SGHRS and CDR2 YFSETQ. Filled out from reference TRBV5-1 and TRBJ1-4, the complete variable domain reads KAGVTQTPRYLIKTRGQQVTLSCSPISGHRSVSWYQQTPGQGLQFLFEYFSETQRNKGNFPGRFSGRQFSNSRSEMNVSTLELGDSALYLCASSLRTGNEELFFGSGTQLSVL.

This clone was seen a single time. J is TRBJ1-1 and V is TRBV28; possible D gene TRBD1, 6 bases. The CDR3 consists of 12 residues. Germline assignment: CDR1 MDHEN and CDR2 SYDVKM. V gave up 6 bases and J gave up 7 bases, with 12 bases separating them. CDR3 sequence: CASSHRVGEAFF. The CDR3 DNA follows: TGTGCCAGCAGCCACAGGGTCGGTGAAGCTTTCTTT.

This chain joins TRBV5-1 and TRBJ1-4; the D gene is possibly TRBD1 (5 bases). The CDR3 loop spans 16 amino acids. V dropped 4 bases and J dropped 2 bases, with 15 bases sitting between them. Per germline, CDR1 SGHRS and CDR2 YFSETQ. The CDR3 protein is CASSTSGGLTNEKLFF. The CDR3 nucleotides are TGCGCCAGCAGCACCTCTGGGGGATTGACTAATGAAAAACTGTTTTTT.

Concerning this clone itself: The sample has other DNA sequences that encode this CDR3 too. The gene calls are TRBV6-1 and TRBJ2-7; possibly TRBD1 for D (6 bases). This CDR3 spans 14 amino acids. Germline-derived CDR1 and CDR2 are MNHNS and SASEGT. Trimming left V 1 base short and J 2 bases short, with 9 bases between. The CDR3 sequence: CASSEVRGPYEQYF. CDR3 DNA: TGTGCCAGCAGTGAAGTCAGGGGACCCTACGAGCAGTACTTC.

Comments on this clone: A single base is all that separates this from a far larger clone, so a read error is likely. Other DNA sequences in the sample encode the same CDR3. This chain uses TRBV11-2 with TRBJ2-5; D unresolved. Trimming removed 1 base from V and 5 bases from J, with 2 bases in between. There are 11 residues in the CDR3. Germline CDR1 is SGHAT and CDR2 is FQNNGV. CDR3 in amino acids: CASSLGETQYF. The CDR3 coding sequence is TGTGCCAGCAGCTTAGGGGAGACCCAGTACTTC.

V gene TRBV2 combines with J gene TRBJ1-1; a weak D match, TRBD1 (5 bases). The CDR3 is made up of 13 amino acids. CDR1 and CDR2 from the germline V gene are SNHLY and FYNNEI. V lost 7 bases and J 11 bases, leaving 20 bases between the germline ends. The CDR3 region has the DNA TGTGCCAGCAAGGCTCTGTCCGGGTGGGGGGCTTTCTTT. Its protein is CASKALSGWGAFF.

This chain links TRBV10-1 with TRBJ2-1, with TRBD1 as a possible D gene (6 bases). This CDR3 is built from 13 residues. Germline CDR1 is WNHNN and CDR2 is SYGVQD (reference sequence). V was pared by 3 bases and J by 7 bases, with 10 bases between. CDR3 sequence: CASSDDRGNEQFF. CDR3 nucleotide sequence: TGCGCCAGCAGTGATGATAGGGGGAATGAGCAGTTCTTC.

J is TRBJ1-5 and V is TRBV6-1; D not certain. Germline V gene data show CDR1 as MNHNS and CDR2 as SASEGT. The CDR3 runs 14 residues. The V end was cut by 2 bases, the J end by 6 bases, with 11 bases between. The CDR3 DNA sequence: TGTGCCAGCAGTGAACGGGCATTGTCTCAGCCCCAGCATTTT. Translated, it gives CASSERALSQPQHF.

The chain combines TRBV9 with TRBJ2-1; TRBD2 matches 8 bases. Germline loops: CDR1 SGDLS, CDR2 YYNGEE. This CDR3 region has 15 residues. With V trimmed by 3 bases and J by 1 base, 3 bases remained unmatched. CDR3 region: CASSDGTRSYNEQFF. As DNA, the CDR3 is TGTGCCAGCAGCGACGGGACTAGATCCTACAATGAGCAGTTCTTC. The whole variable domain, filled in from reference TRBV9 and TRBJ2-1, reads DSGVTQTPKHLITATGQRVTLRCSPRSGDLSVYWYQQSLDQGLQFLIQYYNGEERAKGNILERFSAQQFPDLHSELNLSSLELGDSALYFCASSDGTRSYNEQFFGPGTRLTVL.

This chain links TRBV29-1 with TRBJ2-7; weak D call: TRBD2 (5 bases). Germline CDR1 SQVTM, CDR2 ANQGSEA. V lost 6 bases and J lost 3, with 12 bases in between. The CDR3 consists of 12 residues. The CDR3: CSVVPEGYEQYF. Written as DNA, the CDR3 is TGCAGCGTCGTCCCCGAGGGCTACGAGCAGTACTTC.

The rearrangement links TRBV9 to TRBJ2-7; no firm D call. The CDR3 is 16 amino acids. With 0 bases removed from V and 6 bases from J, the gap between germline ends came to 19 bases. Germline V gene sequence: CDR1 SGDLS, CDR2 YYNGEE. DNA of the CDR3: TGTGCCAGCAGCGTAGACCCTCAGGTTGGTAGTCTCGAGCAGTACTTC. The encoded protein is CASSVDPQVGSLEQYF.

V gene TRBV7-2 combines with J gene TRBJ1-1; no clear D gene. CDR3 length: 15 residues. Germline CDR1 SGHTA, CDR2 FQGNSA. Between the trimmed V and J ends, which lost 1 base and 3 bases, there was a span of 12 bases. CDR3 in DNA: TGTGCCAGCAGCTTAGTAGGCAGGAGGGACACTGAAGCTTTCTTT. Translated, it gives CASSLVGRRDTEAFF.

The gene calls are TRBV28 and TRBJ2-5; 8 positions agree with TRBD2. The V and J ends lost 8 bases and 5 bases, in that order; junction bases with no gene match: 10. The germline gives CDR1 MDHEN, CDR2 SYDVKM. The CDR3 totals 14 residues. CDR3 nucleotide sequence: TGTGCCAGCCACCGAGCGGGAGTGTTTGAGACCCAGTACTTC. Amino acids: CASHRAGVFETQYF.

Concerning this clone itself: Sequence at one end of the junction differs from germline and may be a read error. The rearrangement links TRBV18 to TRBJ2-5, with D uncertain. CDR1 KGHSH and CDR2 LQKENI come from the germline V gene. This CDR3 has 14 amino acids. CDR3 in amino acids: CASSPRVGEETQYF. The CDR3 nucleotides read TGTGCCAGCTCCCCACGGGTCGGAGAAGAGACCCAGTACTTC. The whole variable domain, remainder taken from reference TRBV18 and TRBJ2-5, is NAGVMQNPRHLVRRRGQEARLRCSPMKGHSHVYWYRQLPEEGLKFMVYLQKENIIDESGMPKERFSAEFPKEGPSILRIQQVVRGDSAAYFCASSPRVGEETQYFGPGTRLLVL.

This clone occurred a few times. The chain employs TRBV10-1 and TRBJ1-1; D uncertain. Trimming took 5 bases from V and 3 from J, leaving 10 bases between them. This CDR3 is 13 amino acids long. Germline loops: CDR1 WNHNN, CDR2 SYGVQD (reference sequence). The CDR3 spells CASSIGSHTEAFF. Written as DNA, the CDR3 is TGCGCCAGCAGTATAGGATCCCACACTGAAGCTTTCTTT.

This rearrangement joins TRBV7-9 to TRBJ1-2, with D maybe TRBD1 (6 bases). In germline, CDR1 is SEHNR, CDR2 FQNEAQ (reference sequence). The CDR3 contains 16 residues. Between the trimmed V and J ends, which lost 0 bases and 2 bases, there was a span of 13 bases. DNA for the CDR3: TGTGCCAGCAGCTTAGCGGGTGGTGGGGGCAACTATGGCTACACCTTC. Encoded protein: CASSLAGGGGNYGYTF.

As for this clone: A much more abundant neighbour one base away suggests this may be a read error. The V call is TRBV7-9, the J call TRBJ2-1; 10 positions match TRBD2. Germline CDR1 SEHNR, CDR2 FQNEAQ (reference sequence). The CDR3 consists of 15 residues. CDR3 sequence: CASSLGLAGDGEQLF. CDR3 DNA: TGTGCCAGCAGCTTAGGTCTAGCGGGAGATGGTGAGCAGCTCTTC.

This chain links TRBV5-3 with TRBJ2-5, with D possibly matching TRBD2 (5 bases). TRBV5-3 is assigned to the ORF class and has an uncertain function. V was pared by 0 bases and J by 1 base, with 10 bases between. The CDR3 contains 15 residues. The CDR3 nucleotides are TGTGCCAGAAGCTTGGCTAGCTGGACCCAAGAGACCCAGTACTTC. Translated, it gives CARSLASWTQETQYF.

This clone has a count of ten or more. This CDR3 is also generated by other DNA sequences in the sample. This chain links TRBV28 with TRBJ1-1; the D gene is possibly TRBD1 (6 bases). The CDR3 spans 14 residues. V lost 5 bases to trimming and J lost 3 bases, with 13 bases between them. Germline values: CDR1 MDHEN, CDR2 SYDVKM. The CDR3 sequence is CASSAQGVDTEAFF. The CDR3 region has the DNA TGTGCCAGCAGTGCACAGGGAGTGGACACTGAAGCTTTCTTT.

Notes on this clone: A much larger clone is a single base away; this may be a read error. V gene TRBV10-3 combines with J gene TRBJ2-1; no clear D gene. The CDR3 extends over 15 amino acids. Germline V gene lookup returns CDR1 ENHRY and CDR2 SYGVKD. The CDR3 coding sequence is TGTGCCATCAGTGAGTCCGACGGCCGCCTCGTTGAGCAGCTCTTC. This sequence encodes CAISESDGRLVEQLF.

The chain links TRBV29-1 to TRBJ2-3; 8 nucleotides match TRBD2. CDR3 size: 12 residues. CDR1 is SQVTM and CDR2 is ANQGSEA in the germline V gene. The trim removed 5 bases at V and 5 bases at J, leaving 3 bases unmatched. This chain's CDR3 is CSVSAGGDTQYF. The CDR3 nucleotides are TGCAGCGTTTCGGCGGGAGGAGATACGCAGTATTTT.

Turning to this clone: Additional DNA sequences in this sample encode the identical CDR3. The chain has TRBV6-5 and TRBJ2-7, with D possibly matching TRBD2 (6 bases). Germline lookup yields CDR1 MNHEY and CDR2 SVGAGI. The CDR3 runs to 15 residues. V lost 0 bases and J 0 bases, leaving 9 bases between the germline ends. The chain's CDR3 is CASSYSGGSSYEQYF. Here the CDR3 DNA reads TGTGCCAGCAGTTACTCGGGGGGAAGCTCCTACGAGCAGTACTTC.

This clone showed up many times. One end of the junction fails to match germline, which may point to a read error. The chain joins TRBV5-1 to TRBJ2-3, with 7 bases identical to TRBD2. The CDR3 length is 14 residues. Germline CDR1 and CDR2: SGHRS and YFSETQ. The CDR3 loop reads CASSSGTTSDMQYF. The CDR3 nucleotides are TGCGCCAGCAGCTCCGGGACTACGTCCGATATGCAGTATTTT.

V usage is TRBV11-1 and J usage is TRBJ2-5; 7 positions agree with TRBD1. Trimming removed 5 bases from V and 2 bases from J; junction bases left unmatched: 8. The CDR3 loop spans 15 amino acids. Germline lookup yields CDR1 SGHAT and CDR2 FQDESV (reference sequence). The CDR3 sequence is CASSPEGDSQETQYF. The CDR3 DNA is TGTGCCAGCAGCCCCGAGGGGGACAGTCAAGAGACCCAGTACTTC. The variable domain in full, completed from reference TRBV11-1 and TRBJ2-5, reads EAEVAQSPRYKITEKSQAVAFWCDPISGHATLYWYRQILGQGPELLVQFQDESVVDDSQLPKDRFSAERLKGVDSTLKIQPAELGDSAMYLCASSPEGDSQETQYFGPGTRLLVL.

The chain employs TRBV28 and TRBJ2-2; D possibly uses TRBD1 or TRBD2 (5 bases each). Germline V CDR1 and CDR2: MDHEN, SYDVKM. The CDR3 has 16 residues. Trimming took off 4 bases at V and 1 base at J, with 13 bases between the two ends. The CDR3 DNA is TGTGCCAGCAGTTGGGGGAGACTACTGAACACCGGGGAGCTGTTTTTT. The encoded protein is CASSWGRLLNTGELFF. Based on the CDR3 plus reference TRBV28 and TRBJ2-2, the full variable domain is DVKVTQSSRYLVKRTGEKVFLECVQDMDHENMFWYRQDPGLGLRLIYFSYDVKMKEKGDIPEGYSVSREKKERFSLILESASTNQTSMYLCASSWGRLLNTGELFFGEGSRLTVL.

The chain carries TRBV7-6 and TRBJ2-7, with 12 bases aligning to TRBD2. The V gene end was trimmed by 3 bases and the J gene end by 7 bases; junction bases not matched to a gene: 22. The germline CDR1 and CDR2 sequences are SGHVS and FNYEAQ. This CDR3 region has 20 residues. The CDR3 nucleotides read TGTGCCAGCAGCTTGGGGGTGCCGGGACTAGCGGGCAACGCACCCCTGGAGCAGTACTTC. It yields the protein CASSLGVPGLAGNAPLEQYF.

A word on this clone: Since a far larger clone is one base different, this is likely a read error. In the same sample, other DNA sequences code for this CDR3. The chain recombines TRBV5-1 with TRBJ1-1; no clear D gene. The CDR3 is 12 residues long. V was cut by 0 bases and J by 12 bases, with 12 bases left in between. Germline-derived CDR1 and CDR2 are SGHRS and YFSETQ. The CDR3: CASSLENATPFF. The CDR3 DNA follows: TGCGCCAGCAGCTTGGAGAACGCGACTCCTTTCTTT.

The chain carries TRBV7-8 and TRBJ2-7; D ambiguous. This CDR3 region has 15 residues. Germline V lookup: CDR1 SGHVS, CDR2 FQNEAQ. Trimming stripped 4 bases from V and 4 bases from J, with 17 bases between. The CDR3 region is CASSSRRNGIYEQYF. The CDR3 nucleotides read TGTGCCAGCAGCTCCCGTAGGAACGGAATTTACGAGCAGTACTTC.